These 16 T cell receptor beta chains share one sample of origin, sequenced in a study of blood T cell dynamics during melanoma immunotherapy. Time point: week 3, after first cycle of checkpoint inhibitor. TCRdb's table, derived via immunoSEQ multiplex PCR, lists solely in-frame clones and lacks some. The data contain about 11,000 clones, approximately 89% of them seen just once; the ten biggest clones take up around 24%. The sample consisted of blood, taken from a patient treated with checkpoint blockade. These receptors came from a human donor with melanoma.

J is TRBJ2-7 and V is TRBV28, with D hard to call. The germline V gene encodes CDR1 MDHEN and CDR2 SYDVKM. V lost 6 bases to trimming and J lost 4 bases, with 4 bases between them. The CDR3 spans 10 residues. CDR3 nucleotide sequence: TGTGCCAGCAGGAGGTACGAGCAGTACTTC. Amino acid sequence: CASRRYEQYF.

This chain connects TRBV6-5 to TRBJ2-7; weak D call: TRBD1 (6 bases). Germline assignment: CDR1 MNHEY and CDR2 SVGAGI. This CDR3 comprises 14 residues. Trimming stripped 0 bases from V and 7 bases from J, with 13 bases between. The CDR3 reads CASSYSMGAWEQYF. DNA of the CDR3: TGTGCCAGCAGTTACTCGATGGGGGCCTGGGAGCAGTACTTC.

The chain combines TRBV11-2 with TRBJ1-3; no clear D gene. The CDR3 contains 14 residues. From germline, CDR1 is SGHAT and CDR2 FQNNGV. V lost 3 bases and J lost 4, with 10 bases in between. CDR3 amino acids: CASSFTVPGNTIYF. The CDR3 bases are TGTGCCAGCAGCTTCACGGTACCAGGAAACACCATATATTTT.

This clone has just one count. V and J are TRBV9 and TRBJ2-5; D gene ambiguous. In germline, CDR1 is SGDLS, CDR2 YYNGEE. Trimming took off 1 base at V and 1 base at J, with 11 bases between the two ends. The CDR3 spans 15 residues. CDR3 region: CASSVTVTSQETQYF. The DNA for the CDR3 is TGTGCCAGCAGCGTAACCGTCACCAGCCAAGAGACCCAGTACTTC.

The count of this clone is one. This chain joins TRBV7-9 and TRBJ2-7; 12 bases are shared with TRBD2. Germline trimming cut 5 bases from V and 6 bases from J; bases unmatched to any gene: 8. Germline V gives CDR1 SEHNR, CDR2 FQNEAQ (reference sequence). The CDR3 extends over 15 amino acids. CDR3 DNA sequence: TGTGCCAGCAGCCCGGGACTAGCGGGCGTGGGCGAGCAGTACTTC. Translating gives CASSPGLAGVGEQYF. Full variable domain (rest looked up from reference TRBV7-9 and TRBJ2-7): DTGVSQNPRHKITKRGQNVTFRCDPISEHNRLYWYRQTLGQGPEFLTYFQNEAQLEKSRLLSDRFSAERPKGSFSTLEIQRTEQGDSAMYLCASSPGLAGVGEQYFGPGTRLTVT.

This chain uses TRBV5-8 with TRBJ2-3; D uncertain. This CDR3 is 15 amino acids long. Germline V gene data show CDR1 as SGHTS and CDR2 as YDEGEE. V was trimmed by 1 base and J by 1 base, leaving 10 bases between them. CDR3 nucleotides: TGTGCCAGCAGCTTGCCGCCTGTGGGCACAGATACGCAGTATTTT. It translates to CASSLPPVGTDTQYF.

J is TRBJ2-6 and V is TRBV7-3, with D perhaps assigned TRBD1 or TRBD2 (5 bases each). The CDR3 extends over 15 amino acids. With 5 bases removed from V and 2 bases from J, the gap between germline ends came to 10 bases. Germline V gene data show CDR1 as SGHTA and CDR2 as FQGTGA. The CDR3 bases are TGTGCCAGCAGCCGGGGCGGCCCTGGGGCCAACGTCCTGACTTTC. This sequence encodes CASSRGGPGANVLTF.

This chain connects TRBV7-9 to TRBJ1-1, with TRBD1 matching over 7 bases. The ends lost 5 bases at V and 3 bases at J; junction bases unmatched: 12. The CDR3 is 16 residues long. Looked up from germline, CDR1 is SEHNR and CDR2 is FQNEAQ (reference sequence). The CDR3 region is CASSAPTGVGDTEAFF. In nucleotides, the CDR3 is TGTGCCAGCAGCGCCCCAACAGGGGTGGGGGACACTGAAGCTTTCTTT.

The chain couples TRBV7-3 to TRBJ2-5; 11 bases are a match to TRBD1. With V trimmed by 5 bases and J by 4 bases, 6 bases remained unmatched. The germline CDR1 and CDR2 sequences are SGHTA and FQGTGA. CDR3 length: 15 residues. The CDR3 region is CASSGQGAVGETQYF. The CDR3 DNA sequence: TGTGCCAGCAGCGGACAGGGGGCAGTGGGAGAGACCCAGTACTTC.

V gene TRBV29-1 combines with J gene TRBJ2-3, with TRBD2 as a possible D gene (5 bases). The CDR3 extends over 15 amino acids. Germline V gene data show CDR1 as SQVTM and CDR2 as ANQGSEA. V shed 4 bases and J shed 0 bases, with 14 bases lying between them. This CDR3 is CSVVWAGPSTDTQYF. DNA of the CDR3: TGCAGCGTTGTCTGGGCGGGCCCTAGCACAGATACGCAGTATTTT.

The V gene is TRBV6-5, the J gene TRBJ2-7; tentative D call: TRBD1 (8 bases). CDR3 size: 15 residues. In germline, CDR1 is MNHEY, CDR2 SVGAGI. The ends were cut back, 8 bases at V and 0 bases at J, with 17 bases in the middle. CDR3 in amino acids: CASRRGDRPSYEQYF. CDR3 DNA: TGTGCCAGCCGACGGGGGGACAGGCCCTCCTACGAGCAGTACTTC.

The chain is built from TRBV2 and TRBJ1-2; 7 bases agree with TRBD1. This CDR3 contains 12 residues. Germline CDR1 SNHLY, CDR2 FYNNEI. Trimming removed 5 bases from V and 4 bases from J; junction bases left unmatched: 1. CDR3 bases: TGTGCCAGCAGTCCAGGGGGCTATGGCTACACCTTC. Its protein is CASSPGGYGYTF.

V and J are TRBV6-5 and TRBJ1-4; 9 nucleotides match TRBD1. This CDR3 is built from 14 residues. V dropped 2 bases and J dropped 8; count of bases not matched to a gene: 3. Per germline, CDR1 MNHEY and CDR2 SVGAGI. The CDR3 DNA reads TGTGCCAGCAGTTACGAGGGGACAGGGGAAAAACTGTTTTTT. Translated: CASSYEGTGEKLFF.

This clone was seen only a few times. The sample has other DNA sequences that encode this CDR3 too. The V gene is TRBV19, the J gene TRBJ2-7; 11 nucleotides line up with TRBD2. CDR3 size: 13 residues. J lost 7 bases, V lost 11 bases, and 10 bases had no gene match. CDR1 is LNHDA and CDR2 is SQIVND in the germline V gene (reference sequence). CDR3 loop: CAAGGTSGREQYF. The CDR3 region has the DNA TGTGCCGCCGGGGGGACTAGCGGTCGGGAGCAGTACTTC.

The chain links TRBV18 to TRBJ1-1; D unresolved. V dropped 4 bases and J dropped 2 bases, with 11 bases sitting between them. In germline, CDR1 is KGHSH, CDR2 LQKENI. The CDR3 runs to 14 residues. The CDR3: CASSLGADNTEAFF. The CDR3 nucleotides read TGTGCCAGCTCACTGGGAGCCGATAACACTGAAGCTTTCTTT.

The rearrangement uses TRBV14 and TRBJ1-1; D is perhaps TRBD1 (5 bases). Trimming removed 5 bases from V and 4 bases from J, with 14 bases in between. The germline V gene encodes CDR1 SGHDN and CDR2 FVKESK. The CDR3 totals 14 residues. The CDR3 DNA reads TGTGCCAGCAGCTTTCAGGGAGGAGGCACTGAAGCTTTCTTT. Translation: CASSFQGGGTEAFF.